Listed here are 25 T cell receptor beta chains from one sample, sequenced in a study of T cell responses to AZD1222 COVID-19 vaccine. Assay: immunoSEQ multiplex PCR; the TCRdb copy retains only in-frame clones and omits some. Among approximately 190,000 clones listed, around 87% were seen once. Sequences were derived from peripheral blood, sampled on day 0 of MenACWY control vaccination. All receptors derive from an adult in good health.

This chain uses TRBV24-1 with TRBJ2-3, with 9 bases fitting TRBD2. The CDR3 is 14 amino acids. CDR1 is KGHDR and CDR2 is SFDVKD in the germline V gene. After removal of 6 bases from V and 2 bases from J, the junction contained 2 bases not matched to a gene. The CDR3 DNA reads as TGTGCCACCAGTAGCGGGAGGAACACAGATACGCAGTATTTT. Translation gives CATSSGRNTDTQYF.

This clone occurred a few times. V usage is TRBV5-8 and J usage is TRBJ2-7; 12 bases are a match to TRBD1. Germline trimming cut 1 base from V and 1 base from J; bases unmatched to any gene: 9. Germline loops: CDR1 SGHTS, CDR2 YDEGEE. The CDR3 has 18 residues. The chain's CDR3 is CASSLWGTGGLGSYEQYF. CDR3 nucleotides: TGTGCCAGCAGCTTGTGGGGGACAGGGGGCCTTGGATCCTACGAGCAGTACTTC.

J is TRBJ1-1 and V is TRBV20-1, with D perhaps matching TRBD1 (5 bases). The CDR3 totals 13 residues. Germline loops: CDR1 DFQATT, CDR2 SNEGSKA (reference sequence). The V and J ends lost 3 bases and 1 base respectively, with 9 bases between them. CDR3 sequence: CSASGGGNTEAFF. The DNA of the CDR3 is TGCAGTGCTAGTGGGGGTGGGAACACTGAAGCTTTCTTT.

The chain joins TRBV6-1 to TRBJ2-7; possible D gene TRBD1, 5 bases. The CDR3 extends over 14 amino acids. Germline V gives CDR1 MNHNS, CDR2 SASEGT. The ends were cut back, 1 base at V and 6 bases at J, with 13 bases in the middle. The CDR3 coding sequence is TGTGCCAGCAGTGAAGTCCCAGGGCTTAGCGAGCAGTACTTC. Its translation: CASSEVPGLSEQYF.

This chain connects TRBV7-2 to TRBJ1-4, with D possibly TRBD1 on 6 matching bases. The CDR3 has 14 residues. Trimming shortened V by 5 bases and J by 6 bases, and 13 bases separated the two germline ends. CDR1 is SGHTA, CDR2 FQGNSA, per germline. CDR3 sequence (DNA): TGTGCCAGCAGCCGGACAGAGTTGGATGAAAAACTGTTTTTT. Residues: CASSRTELDEKLFF.

The chain recombines TRBV27 with TRBJ2-5; no firm D call. V was clipped by 7 bases and J by 4 bases, with 16 bases between them. The CDR3 has 14 residues. From germline, CDR1 is MNHEY and CDR2 SMNVEV (reference sequence). The DNA for the CDR3 is TGTGCCAGCAATTCTAGGCCTACTGGAGAGACCCAGTACTTC. This sequence encodes CASNSRPTGETQYF.

The V and J genes are TRBV27 and TRBJ2-3; no reliable D call. There are 12 residues in the CDR3. V lost 10 bases, J lost 2 bases, and 10 bases lay in between. From germline, CDR1 is MNHEY and CDR2 SMNVEV (reference sequence). In DNA form, the CDR3 reads TGTGCCACTAGGACCACCACAGATACGCAGTATTTT. As protein: CATRTTTDTQYF.

J is TRBJ2-1 and V is TRBV15, with 14 bases identical to TRBD2. This CDR3 is built from 18 residues. Germline CDR1 is LNHNV and CDR2 is YYDKDF (reference sequence). V trimming: 8 bases; J trimming: 0 bases; junction bases outside the gene matches: 9. CDR3 DNA: TGTGCCACCTGCCGGGGACTAGCGGGGGAAGGCTCCTACAATGAGCAGTTCTTC. It specifies CATCRGLAGEGSYNEQFF.

Only one count was recorded for this clone. In DNA, the CDR3 is TGTGCCAGCAGTCCGCCCCGACTAGCGGGAGAGGATGACGAGCAGTACTTC. Residues: CASSPPRLAGEDDEQYF. The chain couples TRBV27 to TRBJ2-7; 12 bases fit TRBD2. CDR1 and CDR2 from the germline V gene are MNHEY and SMNVEV (reference sequence). V shed 5 bases, J shed 5 bases, and the junction held 13 bases outside the gene matches. The CDR3 contains 17 residues.

This sequence joins TRBV28 and TRBJ1-2; 7 nucleotides line up with TRBD1. This CDR3 region has 14 residues. Germline V gene lookup returns CDR1 MDHEN and CDR2 SYDVKM. Trimming cost V 6 bases and J 7 bases; bases outside gene matches: 11. CDR3 nucleotides: TGTGCCAGCAGACCGCCGCGGGACAGCCTTGGCTACACCTTC. Protein product: CASRPPRDSLGYTF.

This chain connects TRBV3-1 (or the pseudogene TRBV3-2) to TRBJ2-1; 11 nucleotides align to TRBD2. The V gene end was trimmed by 2 bases and the J gene end by 10 bases; junction bases not matched to a gene: 7. The germline CDR1 and CDR2 sequences are LGHDT and YNNKEL (reference sequence). The CDR3 spans 15 residues. The CDR3, as DNA: TGTGCCAGCAGCCAAATAGCGGGGGGGCCCGGAGAGCAGTTCTTC. Translated, it gives CASSQIAGGPGEQFF.

This clone was seen more than once but under ten times. V gene TRBV7-3 combines with J gene TRBJ1-1; a possible D gene is TRBD1 (6 bases). Trimming shortened V by 4 bases and J by 5 bases, and 11 bases separated the two germline ends. This CDR3 is 13 amino acids long. CDR1 is SGHTA, CDR2 FQGTGA, per germline. The CDR3 DNA is TGTGCCAGCAGCTCCAGGGGTCGTACTGAAGCTTTCTTT. Translation gives CASSSRGRTEAFF. The entire variable domain, with the rest obtained from reference TRBV7-3 and TRBJ1-1, is as follows: GAGVSQTPSNKVTEKGKYVELRCDPISGHTALYWYRQSLGQGPEFLIYFQGTGAADDSGLPNDRFFAVRPEGSVSTLKIQRTERGDSAVYLCASSSRGRTEAFFGQGTRLTVV.

The chain employs TRBV6-5 and TRBJ2-3, with 8 bases identical to TRBD2. CDR1 and CDR2 from the germline V gene are MNHEY and SVGAGI. J lost 0 bases, V lost 4 bases, and 6 bases had no gene match. The CDR3 runs to 16 residues. CDR3 protein: CASSSGLAASTDTQYF. In DNA form, the CDR3 reads TGTGCCAGCAGTTCCGGACTAGCTGCTAGCACAGATACGCAGTATTTT.

This clone was found once. The chain employs TRBV12-3 or TRBV12-4 and TRBJ1-2; 7 nucleotides align to TRBD1. This CDR3 spans 13 amino acids. V trimming: 5 bases; J trimming: 4 bases; junction bases outside the gene matches: 4. The CDR3 DNA reads TGTGCCAGCAGTATAGGACAGGCCTATGGCTACACCTTC. Translation: CASSIGQAYGYTF.

This clone occurred a few times. V is TRBV19 and J is TRBJ1-1; no reliable D call. Per the germline V gene, CDR1 is LNHDA and CDR2 is SQIVND (reference sequence). V lost 1 base and J 4 bases, leaving 10 bases between the germline ends. The CDR3 is made up of 14 amino acids. CDR3 protein: CASSIGPGSTEAFF. CDR3 coding DNA: TGTGCCAGTAGTATAGGGCCGGGGAGCACTGAAGCTTTCTTT.

The chain uses TRBV6-2 or TRBV6-3 and TRBJ2-7, with D tentatively TRBD1 (5 bases). CDR1 is MNHEY and CDR2 is SVGEGT in the germline V gene. The CDR3 length is 15 residues. V lost 3 bases to trimming and J lost 6 bases, with 18 bases between them. As DNA, the CDR3 is TGTGCCAGCAGTTATCTGGGGCCATCAATGGGCGAGCAGTACTTC. This translates into CASSYLGPSMGEQYF.

This clone was detected only a few times. The V call is TRBV2, the J call TRBJ1-2, with D possibly TRBD1 on 6 matching bases. In germline, CDR1 is SNHLY, CDR2 FYNNEI. The CDR3 consists of 13 residues. Trimming cost V 5 bases and J 7 bases, with 14 bases left between them. CDR3 sequence: CASSWAGESGYTF. CDR3 sequence (DNA): TGTGCCAGCAGTTGGGCAGGGGAGTCTGGCTACACCTTC. The full variable domain, completed using reference TRBV2 and TRBJ1-2, is EPEVTQTPSHQVTQMGQEVILRCVPISNHLYFYWYRQILGQKVEFLVSFYNNEISEKSEIFDDQFSVERPDGSNFTLKIRSTKLEDSAMYFCASSWAGESGYTFGSGTRLTVV.

This chain joins TRBV28 and TRBJ1-1, with D perhaps TRBD1 (6 bases). Germline V lookup: CDR1 MDHEN, CDR2 SYDVKM. Trimming removed 2 bases from V and 6 bases from J, with 13 bases in between. This CDR3 is built from 14 residues. For the CDR3, the DNA is TGTGCCAGCAGTTTAAACAGGGTATTCGCTGAAGCTTTCTTT. It specifies CASSLNRVFAEAFF.

V usage is TRBV5-4 and J usage is TRBJ2-7; TRBD1 aligns across 8 bases. The CDR3 consists of 15 residues. With V trimmed by 0 bases and J by 2 bases, 4 bases remained unmatched. Per germline, CDR1 SGHNT and CDR2 YYREEE (reference sequence). DNA for the CDR3: TGTGCCAGCAGCTTGGGGACAGGGTTTACCTACGAGCAGTACTTC. It encodes CASSLGTGFTYEQYF.

The V call is TRBV18, the J call TRBJ1-1; D unclear. This CDR3 is built from 15 residues. V shed 1 base and J shed 5 bases, with 14 bases lying between them. In germline, CDR1 is KGHSH, CDR2 LQKENI. The CDR3 reads CASSPLTAERTEAFF. The CDR3 DNA is TGTGCCAGCTCACCACTTACAGCGGAGAGGACTGAAGCTTTCTTT.

This chain connects TRBV28 to TRBJ2-7; D tentatively reads TRBD1 or TRBD2 (5 bases each). The CDR3 covers 13 residues. The V and J ends lost 7 bases and 7 bases respectively, with 17 bases between them. Germline CDR1 is MDHEN and CDR2 is SYDVKM. The CDR3, as DNA: TGTGCCAGCACCTGGGGCGGGCGAGAGGAGCAGTACTTC. Translation gives CASTWGGREEQYF.

The CDR3 loop is CASSHNALDYTF. The DNA for the CDR3 is TGTGCCAGCAGCCATAATGCTCTTGACTACACCTTC. The rearrangement links TRBV7-9 to TRBJ1-2; no clear D gene. The germline V gene encodes CDR1 SEHNR and CDR2 FQNEAQ (reference sequence). Trimming took off 5 bases at V and 10 bases at J, with 14 bases between the two ends. This CDR3 comprises 12 residues.

The V and J genes are TRBV6-2 or TRBV6-3 and TRBJ1-2, with D maybe TRBD1 (5 bases). Germline assignment: CDR1 MNHEY and CDR2 SVGEGT. The V end was cut by 6 bases, the J end by 2 bases, with 10 bases between. CDR3 length: 13 residues. The CDR3 loop reads CASSLRDNYGYTF. CDR3 sequence (DNA): TGTGCCAGCAGCCTCCGGGACAACTATGGCTACACCTTC.

The chain employs TRBV4-3 and TRBJ1-4, with D tentatively TRBD1 (5 bases). This CDR3 comprises 18 residues. The V gene's germline CDR1 is LGHNA and CDR2 YSLEER. V lost 0 bases, J lost 4 bases, and 18 bases lay in between. DNA for the CDR3: TGCGCCAGCAGCCAAGAGTTGCAGGAGGGGATGCTTAATGAAAAACTGTTTTTT. It is translated as CASSQELQEGMLNEKLFF.

V is TRBV15 and J is TRBJ1-5; D not resolved. V was clipped by 4 bases and J by 1 base, with 20 bases between them. The CDR3 covers 18 residues. Germline values: CDR1 LNHNV, CDR2 YYDKDF (reference sequence). CDR3 region: CATSIGKTSVESNQPQHF. DNA for the CDR3: TGTGCCACCAGCATAGGCAAGACTAGTGTGGAGAGCAATCAGCCCCAGCATTTT.